Listed below are T cell receptor beta chains from one sample, sequenced in a study of T cell responses to AZD1222 COVID-19 vaccine. Data came from immunoSEQ multiplex PCR; TCRdb stores just in-frame clones and leaves some out. The data show about 190,000 clones, with more than 75% seen just once and under 3.5% held by the top ten. The source was peripheral blood, collected on day 0 of MenACWY control vaccination. The receptors shown here come from an adult in good health. The CDR3 runs from the conserved cysteine through the conserved F or W. Each record gives: J gene, clone size, V gene, D gene, CDR3 DNA, CDR3 protein. A D gene is named only where the DNA matches it firmly. Clone size is stated in some rows and not others, as once, few, many or a class when expanded.

J gene: TRBJ1-4
clone size: once
V gene: TRBV19
D gene: TRBD1
CDR3 DNA: TGTGCCAGTAGAGGTCAGGGGGACGAAAAACTGTTTTTT
CDR3 protein: CASRGQGDEKLFF

J gene: TRBJ2-1
clone size: .
V gene: TRBV6-5
D gene: .
CDR3 DNA: TGTGCCAGCAGTTCTACGACTAGGCGGGAGCAGTTCTTC
CDR3 protein: CASSSTTRREQFF

J gene: TRBJ2-1
clone size: .
V gene: TRBV5-1
D gene: .
CDR3 DNA: TGCGCCAGCAGTTCAATTAGCGGCGTGAGCTACAATGAGCAGTTCTTC
CDR3 protein: CASSSISGVSYNEQFF

J gene: TRBJ1-2
clone size: .
V gene: TRBV7-9
D gene: .
CDR3 DNA: TGTGCCAGCAGCTTTTTCGGGGAGGAGAACTATGGCTACACCTTC
CDR3 protein: CASSFFGEENYGYTF

J gene: TRBJ1-4
clone size: .
V gene: TRBV6-5
D gene: .
CDR3 DNA: TGTGCCAGCAGTTCCGGGGAGAATGAAAAACTGTTTTTT
CDR3 protein: CASSSGENEKLFF

J gene: TRBJ2-7
clone size: .
V gene: TRBV2
D gene: .
CDR3 DNA: TGTGCCAGCAGGGGGTGGGCAGGGGACTACGAGCAGTACTTC
CDR3 protein: CASRGWAGDYEQYF

J gene: TRBJ2-5
clone size: .
V gene: TRBV18
D gene: .
CDR3 DNA: TGTGCCAGCTCACCGACTACGTACCAAGAGACCCAGTACTTC
CDR3 protein: CASSPTTYQETQYF

J gene: TRBJ1-6
clone size: .
V gene: TRBV5-4
D gene: .
CDR3 DNA: TGTGCCAGCAGCTTCGGCTCCTATAATTCACCCCTCCACTTT
CDR3 protein: CASSFGSYNSPLHF

J gene: TRBJ2-5
clone size: .
V gene: TRBV29-1
D gene: .
CDR3 DNA: TGCAGCGTTGTAGACTCCCAAGAGACCCAGTACTTC
CDR3 protein: CSVVDSQETQYF

J gene: TRBJ1-2
clone size: .
V gene: TRBV9
D gene: TRBD1
CDR3 DNA: TGTGCCAGCAGCGCCGAGTCCGGGACAGTCTATGGCTACACCTTC
CDR3 protein: CASSAESGTVYGYTF

J gene: TRBJ1-5
clone size: .
V gene: TRBV5-5
D gene: .
CDR3 DNA: TGTGCCAGCAGCCCACGCGGGGGATACAATCAGCCCCAGCATTTT
CDR3 protein: CASSPRGGYNQPQHF

J gene: TRBJ2-7
clone size: .
V gene: TRBV27
D gene: .
CDR3 DNA: TGTGCCAGCAGTTTTTACAGGGAGTCCTACGAGCAGTACTTC
CDR3 protein: CASSFYRESYEQYF

J gene: TRBJ2-2
clone size: once
V gene: TRBV6-5
D gene: .
CDR3 DNA: TGTGCCAGCAGGTGGGGCACGGCTGGGGAGCTGTTTTTT
CDR3 protein: CASRWGTAGELFF

J gene: TRBJ1-2
clone size: .
V gene: TRBV5-1
D gene: TRBD1
CDR3 DNA: TGCGCCAGCAGCCCCGACAGGGGAGGTAGCTATGGCTACACCTTC
CDR3 protein: CASSPDRGGSYGYTF

J gene: TRBJ1-5
clone size: .
V gene: TRBV9
D gene: .
CDR3 DNA: TGTGCCAGCAGCCGGGGAGAGGGGGTGAATCAGCCCCAGCATTTT
CDR3 protein: CASSRGEGVNQPQHF

J gene: TRBJ2-7
clone size: .
V gene: TRBV19
D gene: TRBD1
CDR3 DNA: TGTGCCAGTAGTAGACAGGGGAAGGGGACGGGGTACGAGCAGTACTTC
CDR3 protein: CASSRQGKGTGYEQYF

J gene: TRBJ1-4
clone size: .
V gene: TRBV12-3/TRBV12-4
D gene: TRBD1
CDR3 DNA: TGTGCCAGCAGTACAGACAGGGATGAAAAACTGTTTTTT
CDR3 protein: CASSTDRDEKLFF

J gene: TRBJ1-1
clone size: .
V gene: TRBV30
D gene: .
CDR3 DNA: TGTGCCTGGAGTACTCCCAGGGCCACTGAAGCTTTCTTT
CDR3 protein: CAWSTPRATEAFF

J gene: TRBJ2-2
clone size: .
V gene: TRBV7-3
D gene: TRBD2
CDR3 DNA: TGTGCCAGCAGCTTGGGACTAGCGGGAAAAAACACCGGGGAGCTGTTTTTT
CDR3 protein: CASSLGLAGKNTGELFF

J gene: TRBJ2-7
clone size: once
V gene: TRBV6-5
D gene: .
CDR3 DNA: TGTGCCAGCAGGGAGGCCCCGAGTCACTCCTACGAGCAGTACTTC
CDR3 protein: CASREAPSHSYEQYF

J gene: TRBJ1-6
clone size: .
V gene: TRBV7-8
D gene: .
CDR3 DNA: TGTGCCAGCAGCCCGCGGCGGGAGGAGAATTCACCCCTCCACTTT
CDR3 protein: CASSPRREENSPLHF

J gene: TRBJ2-7
clone size: .
V gene: TRBV7-2
D gene: .
CDR3 DNA: TGTGCCAGCAGCTTAGCCCATGCCGACGAGCAGTACTTC
CDR3 protein: CASSLAHADEQYF

J gene: TRBJ2-2
clone size: .
V gene: TRBV3-1/TRBV3-2
D gene: .
CDR3 DNA: TGTGCCAGCAGCCAATTGAGACAGAACCACCCCACCAACACCGGGGAGCTGTTTTTT
CDR3 protein: CASSQLRQNHPTNTGELFF

J gene: TRBJ1-5
clone size: .
V gene: TRBV28
D gene: .
CDR3 DNA: TGTGCCAGCACCCTTTCCGGGACACATCAGCCCCAGCATTTT
CDR3 protein: CASTLSGTHQPQHF

J gene: TRBJ1-1
clone size: .
V gene: TRBV5-1
D gene: .
CDR3 DNA: TGCGCCAGCAGCCCGATGGAACAGGTTACCGAAGCTTTCTTT
CDR3 protein: CASSPMEQVTEAFF

J gene: TRBJ2-1
clone size: .
V gene: TRBV6-5
D gene: TRBD1
CDR3 DNA: TGTGCCAGCGGACAGGGAACCTGGAATGAGCAGTTCTTC
CDR3 protein: CASGQGTWNEQFF

J gene: TRBJ2-1
clone size: once
V gene: TRBV5-1
D gene: .
CDR3 DNA: TGCGCCAGCAGCTCCACAGGGCGGGACTACAATGAGCAGTTCTTC
CDR3 protein: CASSSTGRDYNEQFF

J gene: TRBJ2-7
clone size: .
V gene: TRBV5-4
D gene: TRBD1
CDR3 DNA: TGTGCCAGCAGCTCGACAGGGGGCGGCTACGAGCAGTACTTC
CDR3 protein: CASSSTGGGYEQYF

J gene: TRBJ1-4
clone size: .
V gene: TRBV5-1
D gene: .
CDR3 DNA: TGCGCCAGCAGCTCAGGGAGGATCGATGAAAAACTGTTTTTT
CDR3 protein: CASSSGRIDEKLFF

J gene: TRBJ2-7
clone size: .
V gene: TRBV3-1/TRBV3-2
D gene: .
CDR3 DNA: TGTGCCAGCAGCGAAGACACTTCCACCGAGCAGTACTTC
CDR3 protein: CASSEDTSTEQYF

J gene: TRBJ1-5
clone size: few
V gene: TRBV30
D gene: .
CDR3 DNA: TGTGCCTGGAGCGAACAGCACGATCAGCCCCAGCATTTT
CDR3 protein: CAWSEQHDQPQHF

J gene: TRBJ1-1
clone size: .
V gene: TRBV12-3/TRBV12-4
D gene: .
CDR3 DNA: TGTGCCAGCAGCCAGACCCTCCCCACTGAAGCTTTCTTT
CDR3 protein: CASSQTLPTEAFF

J gene: TRBJ2-7
clone size: .
V gene: TRBV5-1
D gene: TRBD2
CDR3 DNA: TGCGCCAGCGGCCCCGGGACTAGCTCCTACGAGCAGTACTTC
CDR3 protein: CASGPGTSSYEQYF

J gene: TRBJ1-6
clone size: .
V gene: TRBV6-5
D gene: TRBD1
CDR3 DNA: TGTGCCAGCAGTTACTCGACGGGACAGGGGGCTTCACCCCTCCACTTT
CDR3 protein: CASSYSTGQGASPLHF

J gene: TRBJ1-4
clone size: once
V gene: TRBV3-1/TRBV3-2
D gene: .
CDR3 DNA: TGTGCCAGCAGAAGAAGTGCGGGGCCGAATGAAAAACTGTTTTTT
CDR3 protein: CASRRSAGPNEKLFF

J gene: TRBJ2-7
clone size: few
V gene: TRBV5-6
D gene: TRBD2
CDR3 DNA: TGTGCCAGCAGCGCAGCGGCTAGCGGGGGCCCTCGGAACGAGCAGTACTTC
CDR3 protein: CASSAAASGGPRNEQYF

J gene: TRBJ1-1
clone size: .
V gene: TRBV1
D gene: .
CDR3 DNA: TGCACCAGCAGCCACACATCGGGACAGCCGAACACTGAAGCTTTCTTT
CDR3 protein: CTSSHTSGQPNTEAFF

J gene: TRBJ1-4
clone size: .
V gene: TRBV5-1
D gene: TRBD1
CDR3 DNA: TGCGCCAGCAGCTTGGGGACAGGGTTTGAAAAACTGTTTTTT
CDR3 protein: CASSLGTGFEKLFF

J gene: TRBJ1-1
clone size: .
V gene: TRBV27
D gene: .
CDR3 DNA: TGTGCCAGCCGAAAAATGAACACGAACACTGAAGCTTTCTTT
CDR3 protein: CASRKMNTNTEAFF

J gene: TRBJ2-5
clone size: .
V gene: TRBV18
D gene: .
CDR3 DNA: TGTGCCAGCTCACCACCGGGGTTAGAGACCCAGTACTTC
CDR3 protein: CASSPPGLETQYF

J gene: TRBJ2-3
clone size: .
V gene: TRBV4-2
D gene: .
CDR3 DNA: TGTGCCAGCAGCCAAGATGAGGGGAGCACAGATACGCAGTATTTT
CDR3 protein: CASSQDEGSTDTQYF

J gene: TRBJ2-3
clone size: .
V gene: TRBV11-3
D gene: TRBD2
CDR3 DNA: TGTGCCAGCAGCTTGTTAGCGGGAGAATCAGATACGCAGTATTTT
CDR3 protein: CASSLLAGESDTQYF

J gene: TRBJ1-5
clone size: .
V gene: TRBV19
D gene: .
CDR3 DNA: TGTGCCAGTAACCACAGGGAGGGAGGCAATCAGCCCCAGCATTTT
CDR3 protein: CASNHREGGNQPQHF

J gene: TRBJ1-2
clone size: .
V gene: TRBV5-6
D gene: .
CDR3 DNA: TGTGCCAGCAGCTTGGAAGGGAGCTATGGCTACACCTTC
CDR3 protein: CASSLEGSYGYTF

J gene: TRBJ2-3
clone size: .
V gene: TRBV12-2
D gene: .
CDR3 DNA: TGTGCAAGTCGCCCGCGGTCGACTAGCGGGAGCACAGATACGCAGTATTTT
CDR3 protein: CASRPRSTSGSTDTQYF

J gene: TRBJ2-5
clone size: .
V gene: TRBV6-6
D gene: TRBD1
CDR3 DNA: TGTGCCAGCAGCAAGGGGGCCGGGGAGACCCAGTACTTC
CDR3 protein: CASSKGAGETQYF

J gene: TRBJ2-7
clone size: .
V gene: TRBV10-2
D gene: TRBD1
CDR3 DNA: TGCGCCAGCAATCCCGGGACAGGCTACGAGCAGTACTTC
CDR3 protein: CASNPGTGYEQYF

J gene: TRBJ2-1
clone size: .
V gene: TRBV27
D gene: .
CDR3 DNA: TGTGCCACCGCTATAGGGGCCACCTACAATGAGCAGTTCTTC
CDR3 protein: CATAIGATYNEQFF

J gene: TRBJ2-3
clone size: once
V gene: TRBV3-1/TRBV3-2
D gene: .
CDR3 DNA: TGTGCCAGCAGCCAAGATTGGGGACTGGCTCAAGATACGCAGTATTTT
CDR3 protein: CASSQDWGLAQDTQYF

J gene: TRBJ2-2
clone size: .
V gene: TRBV9
D gene: .
CDR3 DNA: TGTGCCAGCAGTCAGGGGGAGGGGTCCGGGGAGCTGTTTTTT
CDR3 protein: CASSQGEGSGELFF

J gene: TRBJ2-7
clone size: once
V gene: TRBV9
D gene: TRBD1
CDR3 DNA: TGTGCCAGCAGCGTCGGGACAGGGAACTACGAGCAGTACTTC
CDR3 protein: CASSVGTGNYEQYF

J gene: TRBJ2-1
clone size: .
V gene: TRBV6-2/TRBV6-3
D gene: .
CDR3 DNA: TGTGCCAGCAGCATAAGGGGGGGGGTCACCTACAATGAGCAGTTCTTC
CDR3 protein: CASSIRGGVTYNEQFF

J gene: TRBJ2-7
clone size: .
V gene: TRBV5-6
D gene: .
CDR3 DNA: TGTGCCAGCAGCTTCTGGGCCTTAGGACTCTACGAGCAGTACTTC
CDR3 protein: CASSFWALGLYEQYF

J gene: TRBJ2-1
clone size: .
V gene: TRBV19
D gene: TRBD2
CDR3 DNA: TGTGCCAGTAGTATTAAGGGCGGGAGCTCCTACAATGAGCAGTTCTTC
CDR3 protein: CASSIKGGSSYNEQFF